Presented here are 29 T cell receptor beta chains from one specimen sequenced in a study of cytomegalovirus exposure and HLA in healthy donors. Primers for the PCR totalled 60 Vbeta and 13 Jbeta. Method: immunoSEQ multiplex PCR; TCRdb's copy keeps in-frame clones and lacks some. Among approximately 150,000 clones, around 80% were seen once, and the ten largest hold approximately 15%. Sequenced material: PBMCs. The receptors were gathered from a woman aged 40 to 50 in good health and CMV-seronegative.

This clone has just a few counts. One junction end does not reproduce the germline sequence, and a read error may be involved. V and J are TRBV15 and TRBJ2-6; possible D gene TRBD1, 5 bases. CDR3 length: 16 amino acids. CDR1 and CDR2 (germline): LNHNV, YYDKDF (reference sequence). As DNA, the CDR3 is TGTGCCACCAGCAGAGATGTTAGGTCTGGGGCCAACGGCCTGACTTTC. Translated, it gives CATSRDVRSGANGLTF.

This clone was observed once. The gene calls are TRBV11-2 and TRBJ2-3; maybe TRBD2 (6 bases). V gave up 2 bases and J gave up 4 bases, with 10 bases separating them. This CDR3 has 14 residues. Germline values: CDR1 SGHAT, CDR2 FQNNGV. In DNA, the CDR3 is TGTGCCAGCAGCTTACGGGGAGGTGCAGATACGCAGTATTTT. This codes for CASSLRGGADTQYF.

V and J are TRBV29-1 and TRBJ2-2, with 7 bases aligning to TRBD1. Germline CDR1 is SQVTM and CDR2 is ANQGSEA. The CDR3 runs to 15 residues. After removal of 4 bases from V and 4 bases from J, the junction contained 9 bases not matched to a gene. The CDR3 DNA is TGCAGCGTTGCTAGGGGGCGTGGAAGCACCGGGGAGCTGTTTTTT. Translation gives CSVARGRGSTGELFF.

A single count supports this clone. DNA for the CDR3: TGTGCCAGCAGCTTAGGTGGTAGTCAGCCCCAGCATTTT. This encodes CASSLGGSQPQHF. V and J are TRBV7-3 and TRBJ1-5; D is uncertain. Germline V gene sequence: CDR1 SGHTA, CDR2 FQGTGA. CDR3 length: 13 residues. Trimming pared 2 bases from V and 6 bases from J, leaving 8 bases between.

A note on this clone: In this CDR3 the conserved last residue, phenylalanine or tryptophan, is missing, so a read error is likely. This chain joins TRBV6-6 and TRBJ2-7; 7 bases are shared with TRBD2. V shed 6 bases and J 6 bases; nucleotides not matched to a gene: 8. The CDR3 has 13 amino acids. Germline assignment: CDR1 MNHNY and CDR2 SVGAGI (reference sequence). CDR3 protein: CASRRAGKGEQYL. CDR3 bases: TGTGCCAGCAGAAGAGCGGGAAAGGGCGAGCAGTACCTC.

V usage is TRBV5-6 and J usage is TRBJ1-6; the D gene is possibly TRBD1 (6 bases). The CDR3 length is 18 residues. Germline V gene sequence: CDR1 SGHDT, CDR2 YYEEEE. The V end lost 1 base, the J end lost 0 bases, and 14 bases lay between the germline ends. The CDR3 nucleotides read TGTGCCAGCAGCTTGTGGACAGCCATGAACTCCTATAATTCACCCCTCCACTTT. Protein product: CASSLWTAMNSYNSPLHF.

This chain links TRBV15 with TRBJ2-5; TRBD2 matches 7 bases. The germline CDR1 and CDR2 sequences are LNHNV and YYDKDF (reference sequence). V lost 0 bases and J lost 5; bases outside the gene matches: 9. The CDR3 runs 16 residues. CDR3 amino acids: CATSRDRQGGAETQYF. The CDR3 coding sequence is TGTGCCACCAGCAGAGATAGGCAGGGAGGGGCGGAGACCCAGTACTTC.

The chain is built from TRBV5-8 and TRBJ1-2, with a tentative D call TRBD1 (5 bases). CDR1 and CDR2 (germline): SGHTS, YDEGEE. V shed 0 bases and J shed 4 bases, with 7 bases lying between them. This CDR3 is built from 13 residues. For the CDR3, the DNA is TGTGCCAGCAGCTTGGACAGGTTCTATGGCTACACCTTC. Translating it yields CASSLDRFYGYTF.

Remarks on this clone: This sample also contains other DNA sequences that code for the same CDR3. V gene TRBV28 combines with J gene TRBJ2-3; 9 positions agree with TRBD2. Germline-derived CDR1 and CDR2 are MDHEN and SYDVKM. The junction had 18 bases not matched to a gene; V was cut back by 3 bases and J by 2 bases. The CDR3 contains 20 residues. The CDR3 coding sequence is TGTGCCAGCAGTTTTCCGGTCCCGATCAATAGCGGGGGAATCACAGATACGCAGTATTTT. This encodes CASSFPVPINSGGITDTQYF.

This clone was counted between two and nine times. The sample carries other DNA sequences with the same CDR3. This chain joins TRBV25-1 and TRBJ1-2; TRBD1 is a possible D gene (5 bases). The length of the CDR3 is 13 residues. Germline V gene lookup returns CDR1 MGHDK and CDR2 SYGVNS. V was pared by 5 bases and J by 0 bases, with 7 bases between. The CDR3 protein is CASSPGTNYGYTF. In DNA, the CDR3 is TGTGCCAGCAGTCCAGGGACTAACTATGGCTACACCTTC.

This chain connects TRBV7-2 to TRBJ2-5; TRBD1 agrees at 9 bases. The CDR3 is made up of 17 amino acids. The junction had 7 bases not matched to a gene; V was cut back by 0 bases and J by 2 bases. Germline V gene data show CDR1 as SGHTA and CDR2 as FQGNSA. The CDR3 DNA follows: TGTGCCAGCAGCTTAGCCTTGGGACAGGGTCAACAAGAGACCCAGTACTTC. Its protein is CASSLALGQGQQETQYF.

The CDR3: CATRDRGAFF. The CDR3 nucleotides read TGTGCCACCAGGGACCGGGGGGCTTTCTTT. The gene calls are TRBV10-3 and TRBJ1-1, with D perhaps matching TRBD1 (5 bases). CDR1 and CDR2 from the germline V gene are ENHRY and SYGVKD. This CDR3 comprises 10 residues. The V end was cut by 10 bases, the J end by 11 bases, with 14 bases between.

The J gene is TRBJ2-3, the V gene TRBV7-2; the D is unclear. This CDR3 contains 17 residues. Deletions cut 5 bases from V and 1 base from J, with 19 bases between. Germline-derived CDR1 and CDR2 are SGHTA and FQGNSA. CDR3 sequence (DNA): TGTGCCAGCAGCCCAACAACAACGAAATTTGGCACAGATACGCAGTATTTT. Residues: CASSPTTTKFGTDTQYF.

The chain has TRBV4-1 and TRBJ1-2; unclear D gene. Germline V gene lookup returns CDR1 MGHRA and CDR2 YSYEKL. Trimming removed 1 base at V and 0 bases at J, with 9 bases between. This CDR3 region has 15 residues. The DNA for the CDR3 is TGCGCCAGCAGCCAAGTAGAATCGGCTAACTATGGCTACACCTTC. Translated, it gives CASSQVESANYGYTF.

This clone was detected once. This sequence joins TRBV27 and TRBJ2-7, with TRBD1 identical over 8 bases. In germline, CDR1 is MNHEY, CDR2 SMNVEV (reference sequence). Unmatched junction bases numbered 9, after V lost 5 bases and J lost 6 bases. The CDR3 is 14 amino acids. CDR3 amino acids: CASSPRTGQAEQYF. DNA of the CDR3: TGTGCCAGCAGTCCCAGGACAGGGCAGGCCGAGCAGTACTTC.

The V gene is TRBV7-9, the J gene TRBJ1-1, with TRBD1 as a possible D gene (6 bases). The CDR3 spans 14 residues. V lost 5 bases to trimming and J lost 4 bases, with 14 bases between them. Germline V gene data show CDR1 as SEHNR and CDR2 as FQNEAQ (reference sequence). CDR3 sequence: CASSPTGLGTEAFF. CDR3 sequence (DNA): TGTGCCAGCAGCCCGACAGGATTAGGCACTGAAGCTTTCTTT. The entire variable domain, with the rest obtained from reference TRBV7-9 and TRBJ1-1, is as follows: DTGVSQNPRHKITKRGQNVTFRCDPISEHNRLYWYRQTLGQGPEFLTYFQNEAQLEKSRLLSDRFSAERPKGSFSTLEIQRTEQGDSAMYLCASSPTGLGTEAFFGQGTRLTVV.

The genes are TRBV19 and TRBJ2-3, with TRBD1 identical over 8 bases. The germline V gene encodes CDR1 LNHDA and CDR2 SQIVND (reference sequence). V lost 10 bases to trimming and J lost 0 bases; unmatched junction nucleotides: 6. The CDR3 loop spans 14 amino acids. As DNA, the CDR3 is TGTGCCACACGCCGGGACAGGAGCACAGATACGCAGTATTTT. Its protein product is CATRRDRSTDTQYF.

The rearrangement joins TRBV7-2 to TRBJ2-3; the match to TRBD2 covers 9 bases. Germline-derived CDR1 and CDR2 are SGHTA and FQGNSA. CDR3 length: 15 residues. V shed 4 bases, J shed 6 bases, and the junction held 8 bases outside the gene matches. CDR3 sequence: CASSSGLAIVDTQYF. The CDR3 DNA is TGTGCCAGCAGCTCCGGACTAGCGATTGTGGATACGCAGTATTTT.

The chain couples TRBV28 to TRBJ2-2; possibly TRBD2 for D (6 bases). This CDR3 has 16 residues. V lost 4 bases, J lost 3 bases, and 15 bases lay in between. The V gene's germline CDR1 is MDHEN and CDR2 SYDVKM. The CDR3 DNA reads TGTGCCAGCAGTTCCTACCTTAGCGGTTACACCGGGGAGCTGTTTTTT. Its translation is CASSSYLSGYTGELFF.

The chain links TRBV4-1 to TRBJ2-1; 7 bases match TRBD2. CDR3 length: 15 residues. CDR1 is MGHRA, CDR2 YSYEKL, per germline. J lost 4 bases, V lost 4 bases, and 7 bases had no gene match. The CDR3 coding sequence is TGCGCCAGCAGCCTCCAGCGGGAAGGGTACAATGAGCAGTTCTTC. Translating gives CASSLQREGYNEQFF.

This chain connects TRBV6-6 to TRBJ1-4; 7 nucleotides align to TRBD1. This CDR3 region has 15 residues. The V and J ends lost 0 bases and 3 bases, in that order; junction bases with no gene match: 1. Germline V gives CDR1 MNHNY, CDR2 SVGAGI (reference sequence). In DNA form, the CDR3 reads TGTGCCAGCAGTTACTCCGGGACAGCTAATGAAAAACTGTTTTTT. Protein sequence: CASSYSGTANEKLFF.

This clone was found a few times. The chain employs TRBV27 and TRBJ2-2, with 7 positions matching TRBD1. V gave up 8 bases and J gave up 0 bases; unmatched junction bases: 12. Germline V gives CDR1 MNHEY, CDR2 SMNVEV (reference sequence). The CDR3 length is 17 residues. DNA for the CDR3: TGTGCCAGCCTCGAGACAGGGCGTCTAGCGAACACCGGGGAGCTGTTTTTT. Protein product: CASLETGRLANTGELFF.

The rearrangement uses TRBV29-1 and TRBJ2-5, with D tentatively TRBD1 (6 bases). Trimming left V 3 bases short and J 4 bases short, with 12 bases between. CDR1 is SQVTM, CDR2 ANQGSEA, per germline. This CDR3 spans 13 amino acids. The CDR3 here is CSVDWGQGETQYF. The CDR3 coding sequence is TGCAGCGTTGATTGGGGGCAAGGAGAGACCCAGTACTTC.

The chain combines TRBV7-2 with TRBJ1-2; possible D gene TRBD1, 5 bases. Trimming removed 3 bases at V and 7 bases at J, with 18 bases between. CDR3 length equals 15 residues. Per the germline V gene, CDR1 is SGHTA and CDR2 is FQGNSA. The CDR3 nucleotides read TGTGCCAGCAGCTTTCACTCGGAGGGGATCGGTGGCTACACCTTC. Amino acids: CASSFHSEGIGGYTF.

J is TRBJ2-1 and V is TRBV9; the D gene is possibly TRBD1 (6 bases). The CDR3 is 16 amino acids. CDR1 and CDR2 from the germline V gene are SGDLS and YYNGEE. V lost 0 bases and J 7 bases, leaving 17 bases between the germline ends. CDR3: CASSVALRGSGNEQFF. The CDR3 DNA sequence: TGTGCCAGCAGCGTAGCGTTGAGGGGGAGCGGTAATGAGCAGTTCTTC.

This chain joins TRBV6-6 and TRBJ1-2; maybe TRBD1 (6 bases). V was pared by 5 bases and J by 5 bases, with 12 bases between. The CDR3 spans 13 residues. The V gene's germline CDR1 is MNHNY and CDR2 SVGAGI (reference sequence). CDR3 sequence reads: CASSNPQGYGYTF. The CDR3 region has the DNA TGTGCCAGCAGTAACCCCCAGGGGTATGGCTACACCTTC.

The CDR3 sequence is CASSWGPGANVLTF. The CDR3 nucleotides are TGTGCCAGCAGTTGGGGGCCTGGGGCCAACGTCCTGACTTTC. The V gene is TRBV6-5, the J gene TRBJ2-6, with D perhaps TRBD1 (6 bases). CDR1 is MNHEY, CDR2 SVGAGI, per germline. The V end lost 4 bases, the J end lost 2 bases, and 6 bases lay between the germline ends. This CDR3 region has 14 residues.

The chain links TRBV15 to TRBJ2-7, with a weak D call TRBD1 (5 bases). The CDR3 totals 13 residues. Germline V lookup: CDR1 LNHNV, CDR2 YYDKDF (reference sequence). V lost 3 bases, J lost 3 bases, and 9 bases lay in between. CDR3 residues: CATSSNQGYEQYF. For the CDR3, the DNA is TGTGCCACCAGCAGCAATCAGGGCTACGAGCAGTACTTC.

V is TRBV18 and J is TRBJ2-1, with 8 positions matching TRBD1. Germline trimming cut 8 bases from V and 6 bases from J; bases unmatched to any gene: 6. The CDR3 contains 13 residues. The V gene's germline CDR1 is KGHSH and CDR2 LQKENI. As DNA, the CDR3 is TGTGCCAGCGGGACCGGACAGGGCAATGAGCAGTTCTTC. It specifies CASGTGQGNEQFF.